This T cell receptor (beta chain) is drawn from a study of tumor-infiltrating lymphocytes in primary liver carcinoma. Study-wide results and limits: It was in tumors, not blood, that the top-250-clone fraction was significantly higher (p = 0.039).

The authors took blood RNA from unsorted whole blood and also extracted germline DNA. At sampling, these chronic HBV carriers had received no treatment. Before any surgery took place, approximately 4 milliliters of peripheral blood were collected. CDR3 length: 13 amino acids. J lost 8 bases, V lost 6 bases, and 9 bases had no gene match. Germline lookup yields CDR1 SQVTM and CDR2 ANQGSEA. Comment on this clonotype: The antigen is not known. A much larger clone differs from this one at a single base, so this may be a read error.

The investigators made TCR beta cDNA from about 0.45 ug total RNA, using a constant-region primer. Slightly modified ARM-PCR, run as three nested multiplex PCR rounds, produced the TCR beta libraries. For around 10 cycles apiece, the opening two PCR rounds ran with TRBV1-TRBV30 forward primers and a C-beta reverse primer. A single record per CDR3 protein comes from TCRdb applying MiXCR to the multiplex PCR reads. The table has around 330,000 distinct CDR3 sequences, 50% to 60% seen once. This sequence originates from a woman aged 25 to 39 with primary liver carcinoma and hepatitis B virus infection. Sequencing was done on a sample of peripheral blood. The V gene is TRBV29-1, the J gene TRBJ1-2; 10 bases match TRBD1. The CDR3 region is CSVGMDRGGGYTF. The DNA for the CDR3 is TGCAGCGTCGGCATGGACAGGGGGGGAGGCTACACCTTC.